This passage covers 17 T cell receptor beta chains from one sample sequenced in a study of low-dose radiotherapy and immunotherapy resistance in tumors. Alpha- and beta-chain coverage of first-strand cDNA came from TRAV- and TRBV-specific primers. Both a constant-region primer and a V-primer adapter served to amplify TCRs across roughly 22 PCR cycles. MiXCR, applied by TCRdb to the reads, yields one record per CDR3 protein. The sample includes 65,000 to 85,000 distinct CDR3 sequences, 17% of them seen just once. Time point specified: after trial treatment. This sample's treatment: LDRT plus nivolumab, ipilimumab, low-dose cyclophosphamide and aspirin (RACIN trial). The input for sequencing was PBMCs, taken after low-dose radiotherapy plus immunotherapy. These receptors all stem from a male donor with prostate cancer.

This clonotype was seen ten or more times. The junction does not match germline at one end; this may be a read error. This rearrangement joins TRBV20-1 to TRBJ2-5, with TRBD2 identical over 11 bases. The germline gives CDR1 DFQATT, CDR2 SNEGSKA (reference sequence). The CDR3 covers 12 residues. CDR3: CSVAGGGKTQYF. DNA for the CDR3: TGTTCCGTAGCGGGAGGGGGAAAGACCCAGTACTTC.

Many counts were recorded for this clonotype. The rearrangement links TRBV5-1 to TRBJ2-7; the match to TRBD2 covers 8 bases. With 3 bases clipped from V and 5 bases from J, the junction kept 10 bases outside the gene matches. CDR1 SGHRS and CDR2 YFSETQ come from the germline V gene. CDR3 size: 15 residues. DNA for the CDR3: TGCGCCAGCAGCTCGGGACGGGAGGGCCTGCACGAGCAGTACTTC. Translated, it gives CASSSGREGLHEQYF.

This chain joins TRBV7-6 and TRBJ1-2, with 8 positions matching TRBD1. This CDR3 spans 16 amino acids. Germline-derived CDR1 and CDR2 are SGHVS and FNYEAQ. V dropped 5 bases and J dropped 3; count of bases not matched to a gene: 11. This CDR3 is CASSATLGQGYYGYTF. The DNA for the CDR3 is TGTGCCAGCAGCGCCACGCTCGGACAGGGTTACTATGGCTACACCTTC.

This clonotype was found many times. The genes are TRBV5-6 and TRBJ2-1, with D possibly matching TRBD1 (7 bases). Deletions cut 4 bases from V and 6 bases from J, with 17 bases between. Germline loops: CDR1 SGHDT, CDR2 YYEEEE. CDR3 length equals 15 residues. The CDR3 DNA reads TGTGCCAGCAGCCCCGGAGGAGGGGGCCTCAATGAGCAGTTCTTC. It translates to CASSPGGGGLNEQFF.

At least ten counts were recorded for this clonotype. The genes are TRBV7-6 and TRBJ2-5, with D possibly called TRBD1 or TRBD2 (5 bases each). The CDR3 runs 15 residues. V lost 5 bases and J 4 bases, leaving 17 bases between the germline ends. Germline CDR1 is SGHVS and CDR2 is FNYEAQ. For the CDR3, the DNA is TGTGCCAGCAGCCAGACGGGGACCTCGGGAGAGACCCAGTACTTC. Translated, it gives CASSQTGTSGETQYF.

At least ten counts were recorded for this clonotype. The V gene is TRBV14, the J gene TRBJ2-7; D not resolved. Germline values: CDR1 SGHDN, CDR2 FVKESK. The V end was cut by 0 bases, the J end by 0 bases, with 3 bases between. The length of the CDR3 is 13 residues. The CDR3 DNA follows: TGTGCCAGCAGCCAAGACACCTCCTACGAGCAGTACTTC. The encoded protein is CASSQDTSYEQYF.

The table lists this clonotype with many counts. The rearrangement links TRBV5-1 to TRBJ2-7; 7 nucleotides agree with TRBD2. Germline CDR1 reads SGHRS; CDR2 reads YFSETQ. This CDR3 is built from 15 residues. With V trimmed by 0 bases and J by 0 bases, 3 bases remained unmatched. CDR3 DNA sequence: TGCGCCAGCAGCTTGGGCGGCGGGAGCTCCTACGAGCAGTACTTC. Its protein product is CASSLGGGSSYEQYF.

This clonotype was seen many times. CDR3 loop: CASSQGSAHYEQYF. CDR3 sequence (DNA): TGTGCCAGCAGCCAAGGGTCCGCTCACTACGAGCAGTACTTC. V usage is TRBV3-1 and J usage is TRBJ2-7; D is ambiguous. Germline V gene sequence: CDR1 LGHDT, CDR2 YNNKEL (reference sequence). V shed 1 base and J shed 3 bases, with 10 bases lying between them. The CDR3 is 14 amino acids.

This clonotype was seen ten or more times. The chain employs TRBV4-2 and TRBJ1-2, with D possibly matching TRBD1 (5 bases). Deletions cut 2 bases from V and 8 bases from J, with 12 bases between. This CDR3 has 13 amino acids. CDR1 is LGHNA, CDR2 YNFKEQ, per germline. The CDR3 sequence: CASSQSDSPGYTF. The CDR3 nucleotides read TGTGCCAGCAGCCAAAGTGACAGTCCAGGCTACACCTTC.

This clonotype has ten or more counts. This chain connects TRBV28 to TRBJ1-2, with TRBD1 matching over 8 bases. From germline, CDR1 is MDHEN and CDR2 SYDVKM. The V segment lost 2 bases and the J segment 1 base; nucleotides outside the gene matches: 6. The CDR3 loop spans 16 amino acids. Written as DNA, the CDR3 is TGTGCCAGCAGTTTACCCCAAGGACAGGGTAACTATGGCTACACCTTC. This gives the protein CASSLPQGQGNYGYTF.

This clonotype was recorded many times. The V call is TRBV5-6, the J call TRBJ1-3; D is unresolved. The CDR3 is made up of 14 amino acids. Per the germline V gene, CDR1 is SGHDT and CDR2 is YYEEEE. The V end was cut by 3 bases, the J end by 0 bases, with 7 bases between. In nucleotides, the CDR3 is TGTGCCAGCAGCTCGGGAAACTCTGGAAACACCATATATTTT. It codes for CASSSGNSGNTIYF.

This clonotype was counted many times. The V call is TRBV19, the J call TRBJ1-4; 7 positions agree with TRBD1. Germline CDR1 and CDR2: LNHDA and SQIVND (reference sequence). The V gene end was trimmed by 6 bases and the J gene end by 3 bases; junction bases not matched to a gene: 7. This CDR3 contains 15 residues. As DNA, the CDR3 is TGTGCCAGTAGGGGCGACAGGGCGGCTAATGAAAAACTGTTTTTT. It is translated as CASRGDRAANEKLFF.

As for this clonotype: A far larger clone is off by one base, so a read error is likely. The CDR3 nucleotides are TGTACCAGCACCCCCGGTGGAGGGCCGTACGAGCAGTACTTC. This encodes CTSTPGGGPYEQYF. The J gene is TRBJ2-7, the V gene TRBV6-1; a weak D match, TRBD2 (6 bases). Germline V gene lookup returns CDR1 MNHNS and CDR2 SASEGT. The CDR3 runs to 14 residues.

In its sample, this clonotype was seen many times. The chain uses TRBV7-2 and TRBJ2-4; 8 bases map to TRBD1. The CDR3 totals 17 residues. Germline CDR1 SGHTA, CDR2 FQGNSA. Germline trimming cut 1 base from V and 0 bases from J; bases unmatched to any gene: 5. The CDR3: CASSLDGQGLAKNIQYF. CDR3 DNA: TGTGCCAGCAGCTTAGACGGACAGGGTTTAGCCAAAAACATTCAGTACTTC.

In this sample, this clonotype turned up many times. The chain is built from TRBV5-1 and TRBJ2-7; 9 positions match TRBD1. The germline V gene encodes CDR1 SGHRS and CDR2 YFSETQ. This CDR3 contains 14 residues. The V and J ends lost 5 bases and 2 bases, in that order; junction bases with no gene match: 5. Here the CDR3 reads CASRSRTGAYEQYF. The DNA for the CDR3 is TGCGCCAGCAGATCGCGGACAGGGGCCTACGAGCAGTACTTC.

The chain uses TRBV5-1 and TRBJ2-6; D possibly corresponds to TRBD1 (6 bases). The germline V and J ends were trimmed by 4 bases and 1 base, with 18 bases remaining between them. Germline-derived CDR1 and CDR2 are SGHRS and YFSETQ. The CDR3 covers 18 residues. CDR3 sequence: CASSLGHQDHSGANVLTF. CDR3 DNA: TGCGCCAGCAGCCTGGGACACCAGGACCATTCTGGGGCCAACGTCCTGACTTTC. The whole variable domain, filled in from reference TRBV5-1 and TRBJ2-6, reads KAGVTQTPRYLIKTRGQQVTLSCSPISGHRSVSWYQQTPGQGLQFLFEYFSETQRNKGNFPGRFSGRQFSNSRSEMNVSTLELGDSALYLCASSLGHQDHSGANVLTFGAGSRLTVL.

With regard to this clonotype: It differs at one base from a far larger clone, so likely a read error. The rearrangement joins TRBV6-1 to TRBJ2-1; 9 nucleotides agree with TRBD2. V dropped 6 bases and J dropped 10; count of bases not matched to a gene: 22. The CDR3 is 18 amino acids. The germline V gene has CDR1 MNHNS and CDR2 SASEGT. Here the CDR3 reads CASSRRLRREGGDYEQFF. In DNA, the CDR3 is TGTGCCAGCAGCCGCCGATTGCGGCGGGAGGGCGGTGATTACGAGCAGTTCTTC.